This TCR beta chain was observed in a study of blood T cells in healthy people across ages. Overall study findings and caveats: The study could not conclusively compare naive and antigen-experienced cells, given its unsorted PBMCs.

Combining a sample-barcoded 5' primer with a J-beta primer mix, a second PCR ran for roughly 7 to 12 cycles. A single record per CDR3 protein comes from TCRdb applying MiXCR to the 5' RACE reads. The sample gives approximately 1.5 million distinct CDR3 sequences, around 36% of which show up once; approximately 10% is in the top ten. V was trimmed by 4 bases and J by 3 bases, leaving 16 bases between them. The CDR3 has 16 residues. The germline V gene has CDR1 MNHEY and CDR2 SVGAGI. Of note for this clonotype: Antigen unknown.

The chain uses TRBV6-5 and TRBJ2-1; D uncertain. The receptor was derived from a woman under 40 in good health. The sequenced material came from blood. CDR3 residues: CASSCSPVWGYNEQFF. In nucleotides, the CDR3 is TGTGCCAGCAGTTGCTCACCGGTATGGGGCTACAATGAGCAGTTCTTC.